The TCR beta chain under discussion was sequenced for a study of cytomegalovirus exposure and HLA in healthy donors. With regard to this clone: No antigen is known for it. Other DNA sequences in this sample translate to the same CDR3.

A multiplex PCR was run with 60 Vbeta primers and 13 Jbeta primers. Sequencing was performed with immunoSEQ multiplex PCR; in TCRdb, only in-frame clones are kept and a portion is missing. The sample carries about 110,000 clones, over 65% recorded once. The CDR3 length is 15 residues. J gave up 0 bases and V 3 bases, and 0 bases lay outside the gene matches. Germline loops: CDR1 SGHNT, CDR2 YYREEE (reference sequence). Whole-study findings and limits: Both high specificity and high sensitivity reportedly marked the classifier's diagnosis of cytomegalovirus status.

The chain employs TRBV5-4 and TRBJ2-7; 13 bases are shared with TRBD2. The receptor was derived from a young man in good health and CMV-seropositive. The sample taken for sequencing was PBMCs. In nucleotides, the CDR3 is TGTGCCAGCAGCTGGACTAGCGGGGGCTCCTACGAGCAGTACTTC. This gives the protein CASSWTSGGSYEQYF.